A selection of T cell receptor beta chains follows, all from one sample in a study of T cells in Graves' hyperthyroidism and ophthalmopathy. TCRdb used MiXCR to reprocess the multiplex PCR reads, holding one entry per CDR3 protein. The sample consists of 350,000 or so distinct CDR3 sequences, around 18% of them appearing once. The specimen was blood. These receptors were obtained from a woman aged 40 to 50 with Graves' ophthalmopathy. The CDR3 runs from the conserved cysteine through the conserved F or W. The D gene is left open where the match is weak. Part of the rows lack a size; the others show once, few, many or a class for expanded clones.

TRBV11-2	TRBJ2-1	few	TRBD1	TGTGCCAGCAGCCCAGGGGGCGTTGAGCAGTTCTTC	CASSPGGVEQFF
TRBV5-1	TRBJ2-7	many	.	TGCGCCAGCAGCGGAGGGGTAGCGCACCACTTCTACGAGCAGTACTTC	CASSGGVAHHFYEQYF
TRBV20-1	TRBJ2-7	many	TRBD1	TGCAGTGCTAGAGATCGGGACAGTACCTACGAGCAGTACTTC	CSARDRDSTYEQYF
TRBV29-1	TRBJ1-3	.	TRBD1	TGCAGCGTTACGGGACAGGGGGCTGGAAACACCATATATTTT	CSVTGQGAGNTIYF
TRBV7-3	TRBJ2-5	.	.	TGTGCCAGCAGCTTAGGCGGCCAAGAGGCCCAGTACTTC	CASSLGGQEAQYF
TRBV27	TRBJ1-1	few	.	TGTGCCAGCAGTCCCGACAGCCCGAACACTGAAGCTTTCTTT	CASSPDSPNTEAFF
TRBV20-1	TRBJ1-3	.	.	TGCAGTGCTAGAGATCTTCGGGATTCCTCTGGAAACACCATATATTTT	CSARDLRDSSGNTIYF
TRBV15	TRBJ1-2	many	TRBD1	TGTGCCACCAGCACCGGGACAGGGGGTAACTATGGCTACACCTTC	CATSTGTGGNYGYTF
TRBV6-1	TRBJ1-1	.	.	TGTGCCAGCAGGGACGACAGAGTAAACACTGAAGCTTTCTTT	CASRDDRVNTEAFF
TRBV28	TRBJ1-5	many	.	TGTGCCAGCAGCCACCCTGGGACGTATAATCAGCCCCAGCATTTT	CASSHPGTYNQPQHF
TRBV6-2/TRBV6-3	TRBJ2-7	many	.	TGTGCCAGCAGTTACGATGTTGCCTACGAGCAGTACTTC	CASSYDVAYEQYF
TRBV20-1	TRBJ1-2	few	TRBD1	TGCAGTCCAAAGGGGACAGGGAACTATGGCTACACCTTC	CSPKGTGNYGYTF
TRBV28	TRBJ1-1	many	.	TGTGCCAGCAGGCGGTTTTGGGCGCTTACGTGGAACACTGAAGCTTTCTTT	CASRRFWALTWNTEAFF
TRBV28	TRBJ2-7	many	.	TGTGCCAGCCTCCCCCTATGGGGTAGCTCCTACGAGCAGTACTTC	CASLPLWGSSYEQYF
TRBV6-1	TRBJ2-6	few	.	TGTGCCAGCAGTGAAGCGCTTCGGGGCTCTGGGGCCAACGTCCTGACTTTC	CASSEALRGSGANVLTF
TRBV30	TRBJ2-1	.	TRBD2	TGTGCCTGGAAGCCTAGCGGGGGCAATGAGCAGTTCTTC	CAWKPSGGNEQFF
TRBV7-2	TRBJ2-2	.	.	TGTGCCAGCAGCCCACCTAACAGGGTCACCGGGGAGCTGTTTTTT	CASSPPNRVTGELFF
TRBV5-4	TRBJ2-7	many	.	TGTGCCAGCAGCGCGCTCGGCACCAGGGACGAGCAGTACTTC	CASSALGTRDEQYF
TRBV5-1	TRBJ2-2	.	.	TGCGCCAGCAGCTTGGATCGGTTGACCGGGGAGCTGTTTTTT	CASSLDRLTGELFF
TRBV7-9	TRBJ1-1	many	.	TGTGCCGGTAAAGGGGGTAGTGGGGGCACTGAAGCTTTCTTT	CAGKGGSGGTEAFF
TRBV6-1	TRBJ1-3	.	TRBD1	TGTGCCAGCAGCTCGGACAGGCTGAGAAACACCATATATTTT	CASSSDRLRNTIYF
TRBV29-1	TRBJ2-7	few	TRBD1	TGCAGCGTTGACCGGATCCGGGGACAGGGTACCTACGAGCAGTACTTC	CSVDRIRGQGTYEQYF
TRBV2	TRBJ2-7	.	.	TGTGCCAGCAGTTTAAGTAACCAGGCTTCTTACGAGCAGTACTTC	CASSLSNQASYEQYF
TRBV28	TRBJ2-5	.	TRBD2	TGTGCCAGTGTGACGAGCGGGAGGGGTAAGACCCAGTACTTC	CASVTSGRGKTQYF
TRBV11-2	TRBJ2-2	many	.	TGTGCCAGCAGCTACGCCAGGGGCACCGGGGAGCTGTTTTTT	CASSYARGTGELFF
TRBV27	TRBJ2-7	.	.	TGTGCCAGCAGTCCCCAGGGTGGTGACCATCGCGAGCAGTACTTC	CASSPQGGDHREQYF
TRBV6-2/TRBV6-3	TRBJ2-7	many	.	TGTGCCAGCGCGACAGGCAACTCCTACGAGCAGTACTTC	CASATGNSYEQYF
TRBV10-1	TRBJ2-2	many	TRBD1	TGCGCCAGCAGTGAGTCTCGGACAGGGGGCACCGGGGAGCTGTTTTTT	CASSESRTGGTGELFF
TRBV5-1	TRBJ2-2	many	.	TGCGCCAGCAGCACGGGAGACCCTAACTCCGGGGAGCTGTTTTTT	CASSTGDPNSGELFF
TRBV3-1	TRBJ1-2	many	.	TGTGCCAGCAGCCAAGGTCCAGGGACGACTAACTATGGCTACACCTTC	CASSQGPGTTNYGYTF
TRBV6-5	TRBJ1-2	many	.	TGTGCCAGCAGCCCCAGGGAGGGAACCTATGGCTACACCTTC	CASSPREGTYGYTF
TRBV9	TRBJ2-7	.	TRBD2	TGTGCCAGCAGCGTAGCCGGACTAGAGGACTACGAGCAGTACTTC	CASSVAGLEDYEQYF
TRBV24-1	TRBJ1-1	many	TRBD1	TGTGCCACCAGTGAACCGGGACAGGGTTCTGAAGCTTTCTTT	CATSEPGQGSEAFF
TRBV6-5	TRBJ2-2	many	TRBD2	TGTGCCAGCACCGAACTAGCGGGAAGGTCCGGGGAGCTGTTTTTT	CASTELAGRSGELFF
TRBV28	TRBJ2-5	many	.	TGTGCCAGCAGTTTACGTGGGTGGGAGACCCAGTACTTC	CASSLRGWETQYF
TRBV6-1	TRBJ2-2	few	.	TGTGTCAGCGGTAAGAGGTCCTACACCGGGGAGCTGTTTTTT	CVSGKRSYTGELFF
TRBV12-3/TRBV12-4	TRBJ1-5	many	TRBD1	TGTGCCAGCAGTTTAGAGTGGACAGGGGAGCTACAATCCCAGCATTTT	CASSLEWTGELQSQHF
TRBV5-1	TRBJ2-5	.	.	TGCGCCAGCGGCCCATCTCTATGGGAGACCCAGTACTTC	CASGPSLWETQYF
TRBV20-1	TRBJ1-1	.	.	TGCAGTGCGTATACAGGGCGCAACACTGAAGCTTTCTTT	CSAYTGRNTEAFF
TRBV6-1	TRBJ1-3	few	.	TGTGCCAGCACCATACTTAATAACTCTGGAAACACCATATATTTT	CASTILNNSGNTIYF
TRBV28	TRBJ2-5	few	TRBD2	TGTGCCAGCAGTTACCAACTAGCGGGGGTGGAGACCCAGTACTTC	CASSYQLAGVETQYF
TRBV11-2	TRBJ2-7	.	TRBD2	TGTGCCAGCAGCTCTCAAGCGGGAGGGTCCTACGAGCAGTACTTC	CASSSQAGGSYEQYF
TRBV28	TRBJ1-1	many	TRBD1	TGTGCCAGCAGTTGGACAGGGACGGGGAACACTGAAGCTTTCTTT	CASSWTGTGNTEAFF
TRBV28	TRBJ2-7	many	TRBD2	TGTGCCAGCAGCGGCAGTCGCAGCGGGAGGGCCTACGAGCAGTACTTC	CASSGSRSGRAYEQYF
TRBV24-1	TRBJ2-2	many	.	TGTGCCACCGCTTGGGGGGGCAGGACCGGGGAGCTGTTTTTT	CATAWGGRTGELFF
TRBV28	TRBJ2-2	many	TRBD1	TGTGCCAGCAGTCTTACCGGGACAGTGCCCGGGGAGCTGTTTTTT	CASSLTGTVPGELFF
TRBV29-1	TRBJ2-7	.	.	TGCAGCGTTGTACTAGATCTAACTCGCGAGCAGTACTTC	CSVVLDLTREQYF
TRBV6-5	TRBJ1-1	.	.	TGTGCCAGCAGTTTGTACAGGACTGAAGCTTTCTTT	CASSLYRTEAFF